This T cell receptor beta chain originates from a study of blood T cell repertoires in COVID-19. Study background: Specimens from acute and convalescent COVID-19 originated in the United States, Italy and Spain. Sources were T cells, B-cell-depleted T cells, or PBMCs; the material itself was cDNA or gDNA.

CDR3 length: 16 amino acids. CDR1 is MGHDK and CDR2 is SYGVNS in the germline V gene. V shed 2 bases and J shed 2 bases, with 13 bases lying between them. In the original workflow: Estimation of nucleated cell counts was performed using reference gene primer amplification. Sequencing was performed with immunoSEQ multiplex PCR; in TCRdb, only in-frame clones are kept and a portion is missing. V, J and clone size are taken as reported in that table, and D and trimming were inferred from the DNA itself. The sample contains over 100,000 clones, around 90% of which appear only once. Material for sequencing was peripheral blood. This chain joins TRBV25-1 and TRBJ2-1; possible D gene TRBD2, 6 bases. This TCR was recovered from a human donor in a cohort sampled during active COVID-19. The chain's CDR3 is CASSEVRRGTYNEQFF. The CDR3 DNA follows: TGTGCCAGCAGTGAAGTGAGGCGGGGTACCTACAATGAGCAGTTCTTC.